This T cell receptor (beta chain) was captured in a study of read filtering for tumor transcriptome and immune sequencing. About the study: Patients were approximately 18 male and approximately 15 female, mean age approximately 70 years, range about 47 to 80. Fewer than ten patients were R-ISS I, 16 were R-ISS II, six or seven were R-ISS III. RNA-seq yielded only roughly 85 to 1,400 TCR reads, IR-seq about 4 to 10.27 million.

The library was built from 400 to 500 ng RNA with molecular barcoded adaptors for alpha/delta and beta/gamma chains. TCRdb analysed the reads with MiXCR anew, one entry per CDR3 protein. The data contain fewer than 50,000 distinct CDR3 sequences, roughly 13% of them singletons. CDR1 is SGHRS, CDR2 YFSETQ, per germline. The CDR3 is 15 residues long. Trimming took 3 bases from V and 1 from J, leaving 13 bases between them. Turning to this clonotype: A much larger clone sits a single nucleotide away, making a read error possible.

This chain uses TRBV5-1 with TRBJ2-5; the D is unclear. The material sequenced was a population of CD138-negative cells sorted from bone marrow. This TCR was sampled from a donor at least 40 years old with multiple myeloma. The CDR3 sequence is CASSSAEVSQETQYF. The CDR3 region has the DNA TGCGCCAGCAGCTCGGCCGAGGTATCCCAAGAGACCCAGTACTTC.